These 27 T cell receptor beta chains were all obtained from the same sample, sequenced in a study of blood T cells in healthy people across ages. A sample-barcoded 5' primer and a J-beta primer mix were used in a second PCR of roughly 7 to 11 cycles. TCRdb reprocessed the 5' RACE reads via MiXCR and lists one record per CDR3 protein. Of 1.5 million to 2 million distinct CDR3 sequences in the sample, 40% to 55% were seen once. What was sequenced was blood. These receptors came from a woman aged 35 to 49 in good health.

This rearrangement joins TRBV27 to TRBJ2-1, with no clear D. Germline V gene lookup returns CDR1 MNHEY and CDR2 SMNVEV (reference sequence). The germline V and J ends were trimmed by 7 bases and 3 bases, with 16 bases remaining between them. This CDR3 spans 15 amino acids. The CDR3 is CASTRTTMLYNEQFF. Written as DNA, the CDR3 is TGTGCCAGCACACGGACCACCATGCTCTACAATGAGCAGTTCTTC.

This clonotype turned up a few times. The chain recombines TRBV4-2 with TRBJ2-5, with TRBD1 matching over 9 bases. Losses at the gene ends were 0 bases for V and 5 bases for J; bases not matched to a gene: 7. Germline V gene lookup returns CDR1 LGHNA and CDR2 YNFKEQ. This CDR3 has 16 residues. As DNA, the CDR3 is TGTGCCAGCAGCCAAGAAACTACAGGGGGCCTGGAGACCCAGTACTTC. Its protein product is CASSQETTGGLETQYF.

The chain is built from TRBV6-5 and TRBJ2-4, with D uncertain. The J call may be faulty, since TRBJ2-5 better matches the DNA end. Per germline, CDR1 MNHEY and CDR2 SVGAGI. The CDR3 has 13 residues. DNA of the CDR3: TGTGCCAGCAATGACCCCCCTCGGGAGACCCAGTACTTC. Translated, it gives CASNDPPRETQYF.

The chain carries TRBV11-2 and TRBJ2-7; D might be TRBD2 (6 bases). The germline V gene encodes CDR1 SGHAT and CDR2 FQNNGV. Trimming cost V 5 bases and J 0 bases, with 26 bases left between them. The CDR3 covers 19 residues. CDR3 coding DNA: TGTGCCAGCAGCCCAACCCCTCGGGAGACTAAATGGAGCTCCTACGAGCAGTACTTC. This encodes CASSPTPRETKWSSYEQYF. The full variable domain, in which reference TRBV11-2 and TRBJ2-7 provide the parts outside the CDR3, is EAGVAQSPRYKIIEKRQSVAFWCNPISGHATLYWYQQILGQGPKLLIQFQNNGVVDDSQLPKDRFSAERLKGVDSTLKIQPAKLEDSAVYLCASSPTPRETKWSSYEQYFGPGTRLTVT.

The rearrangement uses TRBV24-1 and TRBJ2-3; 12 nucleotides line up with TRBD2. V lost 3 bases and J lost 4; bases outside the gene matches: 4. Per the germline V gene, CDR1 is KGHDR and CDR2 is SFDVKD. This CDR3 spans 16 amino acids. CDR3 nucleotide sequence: TGTGCCACCAGTGATAGGACTAGCGGGGCATCAGATACGCAGTATTTT. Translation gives CATSDRTSGASDTQYF.

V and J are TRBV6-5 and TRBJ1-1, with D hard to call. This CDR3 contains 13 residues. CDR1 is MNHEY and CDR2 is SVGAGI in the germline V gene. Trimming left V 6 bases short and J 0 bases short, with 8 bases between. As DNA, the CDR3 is TGTGCCAGCAGCCGCGCAGTGAACACTGAAGCTTTCTTT. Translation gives CASSRAVNTEAFF.

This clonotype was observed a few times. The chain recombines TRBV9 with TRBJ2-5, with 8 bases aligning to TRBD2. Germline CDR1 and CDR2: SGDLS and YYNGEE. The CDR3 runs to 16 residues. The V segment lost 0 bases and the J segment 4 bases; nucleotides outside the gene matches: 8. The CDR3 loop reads CASSVGDGGVGETQYF. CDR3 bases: TGTGCCAGCAGCGTAGGGGACGGGGGGGTCGGAGAGACCCAGTACTTC.

The CDR3 loop is CASSKRRVSPLHF. The CDR3 coding sequence is TGCGCCAGCTCCAAGAGGCGGGTTTCACCCCTCCACTTT. V usage is TRBV4-3 and J usage is TRBJ1-6; the D is unclear. V was cut by 8 bases and J by 9 bases, with 14 bases left in between. The germline V gene encodes CDR1 LGHNA and CDR2 YSLEER. This CDR3 is 13 amino acids long.

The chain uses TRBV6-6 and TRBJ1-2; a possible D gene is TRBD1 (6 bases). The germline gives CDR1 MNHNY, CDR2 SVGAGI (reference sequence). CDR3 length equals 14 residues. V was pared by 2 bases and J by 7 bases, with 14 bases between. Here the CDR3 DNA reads TGTGCCAGCAGTTACACCACAGGGTCGGGTGGCTACACCTTC. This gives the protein CASSYTTGSGGYTF.

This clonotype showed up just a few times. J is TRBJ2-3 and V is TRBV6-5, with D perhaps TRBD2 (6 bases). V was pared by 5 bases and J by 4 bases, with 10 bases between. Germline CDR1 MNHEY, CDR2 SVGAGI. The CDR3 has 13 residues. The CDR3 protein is CASSDGGSDTQYF. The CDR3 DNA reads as TGTGCCAGCAGTGACGGAGGGTCAGATACGCAGTATTTT.

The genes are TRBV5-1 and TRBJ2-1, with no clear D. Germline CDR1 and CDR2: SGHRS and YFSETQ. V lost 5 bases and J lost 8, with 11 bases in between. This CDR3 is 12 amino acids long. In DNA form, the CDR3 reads TGCGCCAGCAGTCAGACCTTCGATGAGCAGTTCTTC. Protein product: CASSQTFDEQFF. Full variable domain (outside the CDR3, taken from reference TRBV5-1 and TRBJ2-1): KAGVTQTPRYLIKTRGQQVTLSCSPISGHRSVSWYQQTPGQGLQFLFEYFSETQRNKGNFPGRFSGRQFSNSRSEMNVSTLELGDSALYLCASSQTFDEQFFGPGTRLTVL.

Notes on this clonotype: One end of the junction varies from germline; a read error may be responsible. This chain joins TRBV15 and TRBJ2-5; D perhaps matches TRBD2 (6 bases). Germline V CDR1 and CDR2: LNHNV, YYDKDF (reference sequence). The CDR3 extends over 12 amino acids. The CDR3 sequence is CTTAGYQETQYF. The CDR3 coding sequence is TGTACCACCGCGGGGTACCAAGAGACCCAGTACTTC.

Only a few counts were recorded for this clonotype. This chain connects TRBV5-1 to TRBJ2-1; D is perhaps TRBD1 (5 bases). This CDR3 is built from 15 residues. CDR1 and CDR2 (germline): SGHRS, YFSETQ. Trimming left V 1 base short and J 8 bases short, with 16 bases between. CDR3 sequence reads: CASSLPAPQGDEQFF. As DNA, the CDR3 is TGCGCCAGCAGCTTGCCGGCCCCACAAGGGGATGAGCAGTTCTTC.

CDR3 in DNA: TGTGCCAGCAGTTACGGGGGTAGCGGGGGGGCAGATGAGCAGTTCTTC. Translation: CASSYGGSGGADEQFF. V usage is TRBV6-2 or TRBV6-3 and J usage is TRBJ2-1; TRBD2 agrees at 11 bases. In germline, CDR1 is MNHEY, CDR2 SVGEGT. This CDR3 is built from 16 residues. With 2 bases clipped from V and 8 bases from J, the junction kept 8 bases outside the gene matches.

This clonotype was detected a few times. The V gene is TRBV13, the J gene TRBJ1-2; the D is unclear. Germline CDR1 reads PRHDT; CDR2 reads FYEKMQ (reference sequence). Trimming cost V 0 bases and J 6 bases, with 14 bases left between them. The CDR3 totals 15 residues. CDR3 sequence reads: CASSLGIRWWDGYTF. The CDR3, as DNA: TGTGCCAGCAGCTTAGGCATTAGGTGGTGGGATGGCTACACCTTC. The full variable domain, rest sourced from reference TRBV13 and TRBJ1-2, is AAGVIQSPRHLIKEKRETATLKCYPIPRHDTVYWYQQGPGQDPQFLISFYEKMQSDKGSIPDRFSAQQFSDYHSELNMSSLELGDSALYFCASSLGIRWWDGYTFGSGTRLTVV.

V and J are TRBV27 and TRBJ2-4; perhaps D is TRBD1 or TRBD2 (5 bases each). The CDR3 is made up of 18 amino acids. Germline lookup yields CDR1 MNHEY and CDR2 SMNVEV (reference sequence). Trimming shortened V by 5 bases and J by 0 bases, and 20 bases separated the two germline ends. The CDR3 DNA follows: TGTGCCAGCAGTCTCCCCCTAACCACCGGGACAGCCAAAAACATTCAGTACTTC. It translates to CASSLPLTTGTAKNIQYF.

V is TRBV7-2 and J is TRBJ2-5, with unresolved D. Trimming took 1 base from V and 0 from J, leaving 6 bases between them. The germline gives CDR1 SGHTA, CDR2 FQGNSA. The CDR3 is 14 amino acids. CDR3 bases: TGTGCCAGCAGCTTAGAAACGCACCAAGAGACCCAGTACTTC. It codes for CASSLETHQETQYF.

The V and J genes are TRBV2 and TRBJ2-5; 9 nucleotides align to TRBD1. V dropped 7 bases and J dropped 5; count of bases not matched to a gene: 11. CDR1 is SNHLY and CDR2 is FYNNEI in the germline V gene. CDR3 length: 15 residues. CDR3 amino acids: CASKAGTGIFETQYF. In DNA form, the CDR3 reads TGTGCCAGCAAGGCCGGGACAGGGATTTTTGAGACCCAGTACTTC.

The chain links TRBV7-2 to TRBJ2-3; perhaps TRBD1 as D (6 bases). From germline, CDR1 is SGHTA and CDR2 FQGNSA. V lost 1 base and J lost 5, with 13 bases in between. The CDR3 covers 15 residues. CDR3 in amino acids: CASSLDGQGKDTQYF. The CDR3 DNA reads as TGTGCCAGCAGCTTAGATGGGCAGGGGAAAGATACGCAGTATTTT.

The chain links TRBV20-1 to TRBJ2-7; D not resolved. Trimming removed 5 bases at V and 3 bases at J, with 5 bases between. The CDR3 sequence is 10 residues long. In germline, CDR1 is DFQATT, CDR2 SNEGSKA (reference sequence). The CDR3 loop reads CSAANYEQYF. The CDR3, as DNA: TGCAGTGCTGCGAACTACGAGCAGTACTTC.

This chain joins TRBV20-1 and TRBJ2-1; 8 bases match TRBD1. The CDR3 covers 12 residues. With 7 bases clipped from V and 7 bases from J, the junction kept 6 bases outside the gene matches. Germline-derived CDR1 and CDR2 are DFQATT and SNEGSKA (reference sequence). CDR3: CSGTGQDNEQFF. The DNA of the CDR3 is TGCAGTGGGACGGGACAGGATAATGAGCAGTTCTTC.

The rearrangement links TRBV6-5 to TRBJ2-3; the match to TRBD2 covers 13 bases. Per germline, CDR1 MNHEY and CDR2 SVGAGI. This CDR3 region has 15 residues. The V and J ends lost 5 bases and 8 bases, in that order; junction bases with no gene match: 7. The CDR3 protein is CASSGLAGARGTQYF. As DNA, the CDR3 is TGTGCCAGCAGTGGACTAGCGGGGGCCAGGGGTACGCAGTATTTT.

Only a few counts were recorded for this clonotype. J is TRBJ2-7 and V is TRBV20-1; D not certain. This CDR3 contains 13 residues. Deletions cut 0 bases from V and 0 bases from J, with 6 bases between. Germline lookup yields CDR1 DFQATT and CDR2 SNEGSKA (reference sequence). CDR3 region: CSAREVSSYEQYF. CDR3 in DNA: TGCAGTGCTAGAGAGGTCAGCTCCTACGAGCAGTACTTC.

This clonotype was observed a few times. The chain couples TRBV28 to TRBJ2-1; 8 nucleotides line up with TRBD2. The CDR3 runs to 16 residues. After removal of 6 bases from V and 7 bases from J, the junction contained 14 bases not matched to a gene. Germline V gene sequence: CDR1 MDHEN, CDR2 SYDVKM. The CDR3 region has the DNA TGTGCCAGCAGCCCTCTTACTAGCGGACTTTCGAATGAGCAGTTCTTC. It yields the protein CASSPLTSGLSNEQFF.

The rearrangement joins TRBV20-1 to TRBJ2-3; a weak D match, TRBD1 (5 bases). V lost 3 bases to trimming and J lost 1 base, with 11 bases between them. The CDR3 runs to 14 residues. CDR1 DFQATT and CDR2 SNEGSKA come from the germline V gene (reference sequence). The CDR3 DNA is TGCAGTGCTAGTCAGGGCTACCGCACAGATACGCAGTATTTT. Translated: CSASQGYRTDTQYF.

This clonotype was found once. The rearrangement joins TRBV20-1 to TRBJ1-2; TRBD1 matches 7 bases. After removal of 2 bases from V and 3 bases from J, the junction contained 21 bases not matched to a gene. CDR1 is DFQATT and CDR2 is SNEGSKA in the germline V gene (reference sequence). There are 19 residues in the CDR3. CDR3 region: CSARPTLDRVGPFDYGYTF. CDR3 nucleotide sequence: TGCAGTGCTAGACCTACCCTAGACAGGGTAGGCCCCTTTGACTATGGCTACACCTTC.

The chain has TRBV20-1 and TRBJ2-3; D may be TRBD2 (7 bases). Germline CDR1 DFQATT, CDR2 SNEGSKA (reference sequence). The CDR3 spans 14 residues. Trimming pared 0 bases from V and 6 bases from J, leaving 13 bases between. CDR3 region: CSARDRGALDTQYF. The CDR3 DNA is TGCAGTGCTAGAGATCGGGGGGCGTTGGATACGCAGTATTTT.